Shown below are 2 T cell receptor beta chains from a single sample sequenced in a study of breast tumors, draining lymph nodes, adjacent tissues. The lymph nodes were axillary draining lymph nodes from breast cancer patients. TCRdb independently ran MiXCR on the multiplex PCR reads; one entry per CDR3 protein. The table lists some 170,000 distinct CDR3 sequences, approximately 33% of them singletons. Source material: axillary lymph node tissue. These receptor sequences come from a female donor with breast cancer. Some clones in this sample may be carry-over from other donors' samples.

This sequence joins TRBV24-1 and TRBJ2-1; 10 bases are a match to TRBD1. The V gene end was trimmed by 2 bases and the J gene end by 4 bases; junction bases not matched to a gene: 4. CDR3 length equals 16 residues. Germline V gene data show CDR1 as KGHDR and CDR2 as SFDVKD. CDR3 protein: CATSDWGTGDYNEQFF. The CDR3 DNA reads as TGTGCCACCAGTGATTGGGGGACAGGGGATTACAATGAGCAGTTCTTC.

The chain employs TRBV20-1 and TRBJ2-3; D is uncertain. The CDR3 runs to 15 residues. CDR1 is DFQATT and CDR2 is SNEGSKA in the germline V gene (reference sequence). Trimming shortened V by 4 bases and J by 6 bases, and 20 bases separated the two germline ends. CDR3 in DNA: TGCAGTGCTATAACAGCCGGAGCGTCCGCGGATACGCAGTATTTT. It is translated as CSAITAGASADTQYF.